This T cell receptor (beta chain) originates from a study of identical twins (dated by TCRdb to between 2015 and 2016). Context from the whole study: To test whether fetal clonotypes persist, this study deep-sequenced TCR alpha and beta repertoires from monozygotic twins, from unrelated adults of various ages, and from cord blood. To rule out contamination, the twin experiments were replicated at different times with different library preparation protocols.

Library preparation employed 5' RACE. Sequencing relied on an Illumina HiSeq 2000. A universal primer binding site was introduced by template switching, and a unique molecular identifier was present in the final cDNA, enabling accurate counting of TCR cDNA molecules. First-strand cDNA for TCR alpha and beta chains was synthesized from specific primers in the conserved constant-segment region. To control for contamination, every cDNA library was double barcoded, receiving both a SMART-Mk sample barcode and Illumina barcodes. TruSeq adapter sequences along with Illumina sample barcodes were introduced in two successive PCR steps. The TCR alpha and beta cDNA libraries were sequenced on the Illumina HiSeq platform using custom primers. The authors' pipeline ran thus. Raw reads were processed with MiGEC to extract unique molecular identifiers, and MiXCR was used to determine CDR3 positions. Recombination models were inferred per individual with the repgenHMM and IGoR tools using an EM algorithm. Shared clonotypes were analyzed with the tcR package in R, and sharing was normalized by the product of cloneset sizes. To study raw recombination free of thymic and clonal selection effects, out-of-frame nonproductive sequences were analyzed. Using fastp trimming at Q25 and MiXCR clonotype assembly, TCRdb reanalyzed the public sequencing data and kept in-frame beta chains. One record per CDR3 amino acid sequence lists the most common genes and DNA. V and J calls and clone size were set by TCRdb, not the authors. The sample table holds more than 650,000 distinct CDR3 sequences, of which approximately 6.1% were seen once. The top ten hold approximately 1.6% of the sample.

Every donor in the study was a healthy Caucasian. The study also sequenced three unrelated non-twin adults: a male aged 18 to 30, a male aged 50 to 60 and a female aged 50 to 60. Miltenyi CD45RO+ enrichment and human naive T-cell isolation kits were used to isolate memory (CD45RO+) and naive T cells from PBMC. This clonotype was counted ten times or more. Its recognized antigen is unknown. No base quality values were provided; no much bigger clone lies one nucleotide off. The full study reports these points: Zero-insertion analyses could be partly confounded by invariant T cells such as MAIT and iNKT, although diverse VJ usage argued against such confounding for most clonotypes. Compared with coincidental sharing between unrelated individuals, an excess of low generation-probability sequences was observed among out-of-frame TCR alpha sequences shared between twins. Out-of-frame TCR alpha sharing in monozygotic twins was systematically underestimated by recombination models, whereas sharing between unrelated individuals was in agreement with the recombination models. Abundant cord blood beta clonotypes had fewer insertions, young adult naive repertoires showed a similar but weaker trend, and memory repertoires showed no such trend. In beta out-of-frame sequences, excess twin sharing was weaker, because having fewer shared sequences lowered the signal-to-noise ratio. Because the same donors could not be followed over many years, the conclusions relied on cross-sectional statistical analysis.

The CDR3 starts with the cysteine, ends with the valine, and has 15 residues. Only the CDR3 portion is preserved as DNA: 45 bases, with reading frame beginning at the first base. V loses 0 bases at its end and J loses 4 bases; junction bases beyond the gene matches: 7. Sequences SQVTM (CDR1) and ANQGSEA (CDR2) are obtained from the germline V gene. The rearrangement combines TRBV29-1 with TRBJ2-7, with 9 middle bases fitting TRBD2. Sequences were obtained from naive T cells sorted from blood. Read against the paper, the sample's cell subset or site label means: cells isolated with a human naive T-cell isolation kit. The sequence derives from a man younger than 30 in good health. For the CDR3, the sequence is CSVEETSGNLYEQYV. The nucleotides read TGCAGCGTTGAAGAGACTAGCGGAAATTTATACGAGCAGTACGTC.